This T cell receptor (beta chain) was identified in a study of blood T cells in healthy people across ages. Notes on the study in general: Diversity figures derived from one million T cells were judged to underestimate the true value.

Primed by a sample-barcoded 5' primer and a J-beta primer mix, a second PCR proceeded for roughly 7 to 12 cycles. TCRdb called the 5' RACE reads again in MiXCR, with one record for every CDR3 protein. The table has 850,000 to 1,000,000 distinct CDR3 sequences, just over 50% seen once; the top ten hold roughly 23%. J gave up 8 bases and V 5 bases, and 4 bases lay outside the gene matches. This CDR3 region has 12 residues. Details on this clonotype: Its target is not known.

What was sequenced was blood. V and J are TRBV12-3 or TRBV12-4 and TRBJ1-2, with 8 bases matching TRBD1. The clonotype comes from a woman aged 55-70 years in good health. CDR3 residues: CASSPGQAGYTF. The CDR3 DNA follows: TGTGCCAGCAGTCCGGGACAGGCGGGCTACACCTTC.